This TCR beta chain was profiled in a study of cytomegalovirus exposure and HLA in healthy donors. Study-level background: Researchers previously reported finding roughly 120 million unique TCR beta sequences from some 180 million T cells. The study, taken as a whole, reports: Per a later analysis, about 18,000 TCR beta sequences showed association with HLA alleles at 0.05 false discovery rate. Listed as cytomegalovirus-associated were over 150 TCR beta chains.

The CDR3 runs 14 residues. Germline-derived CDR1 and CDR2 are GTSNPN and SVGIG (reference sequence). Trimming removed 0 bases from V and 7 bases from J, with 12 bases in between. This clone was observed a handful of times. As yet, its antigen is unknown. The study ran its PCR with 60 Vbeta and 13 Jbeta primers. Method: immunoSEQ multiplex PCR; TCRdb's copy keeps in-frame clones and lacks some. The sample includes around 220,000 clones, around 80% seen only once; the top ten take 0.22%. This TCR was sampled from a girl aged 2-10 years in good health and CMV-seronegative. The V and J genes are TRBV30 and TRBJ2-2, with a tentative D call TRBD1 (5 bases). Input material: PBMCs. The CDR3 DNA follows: TGTGCCTGGAGTGTGATAGGGGCCGGCGGGGAGCTGTTTTTT. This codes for CAWSVIGAGGELFF.